The 29 T cell receptor beta chains listed next were all sequenced from one sample in a study of identical twins. TCRdb passed the 5' RACE reads through MiXCR, listing each CDR3 protein once. The sample gives a few hundred thousand distinct CDR3 sequences, roughly 9.5% of which show up once; 2.5% to 3.5% is in the top ten. The sample was also reused in another study, on yellow fever vaccine responses in identical twins.

Sequenced material: PBMCs. These receptors were obtained from a woman younger than 35 in good health.

This clonotype came up a few times. This chain joins TRBV6-5 and TRBJ2-7, with D perhaps assigned TRBD1 or TRBD2 (6 bases each). The V gene lost 7 bases and the J gene lost 2 bases, with 9 bases spanning the gap. The CDR3 runs 12 residues. Germline assignment: CDR1 MNHEY and CDR2 SVGAGI. The CDR3 spells CASKGGTYEQYF. In nucleotides, the CDR3 is TGTGCCAGCAAGGGGGGTACCTACGAGCAGTACTTC.

The CDR3 coding sequence is TGTGCCAGCTCACCCTTCGACAGCCGCTCCTACGAGCAGTACTTC. It translates to CASSPFDSRSYEQYF. The chain recombines TRBV18 with TRBJ2-7; weak D call: TRBD1 (5 bases). The CDR3 sequence is 15 residues long. The V end lost 3 bases, the J end lost 0 bases, and 12 bases lay between the germline ends. CDR1 is KGHSH and CDR2 is LQKENI in the germline V gene.

The chain couples TRBV5-8 to TRBJ2-7, with TRBD1 as a possible D gene (5 bases). Germline assignment: CDR1 SGHTS and CDR2 YDEGEE. The CDR3 spans 15 residues. V lost 5 bases and J 6 bases, leaving 21 bases between the germline ends. CDR3 loop: CASRPWGLEGFEQYF. CDR3 coding DNA: TGTGCCAGCAGACCGTGGGGCCTAGAAGGGTTCGAGCAGTACTTC.

A word on this clonotype: A much larger clone differs from this one at a single base, so this may be a read error. The J gene is TRBJ2-7, the V gene TRBV24-1; D gene uncertain. The CDR3 runs to 8 residues. Germline values: CDR1 KGHDR, CDR2 SFDVKD. Deletions cut 9 bases from V and 4 bases from J, with 0 bases between. CDR3 sequence (DNA): TGTGCCACCTACGAGCAGTACTTC. This codes for CATYEQYF.

This clonotype was counted many times. V and J are TRBV5-5 and TRBJ2-3; TRBD2 matches 9 bases. CDR3 length: 17 amino acids. CDR1 and CDR2 from the germline V gene are SGHKS and YYEKEE (reference sequence). The J segment lost 4 bases and the V segment lost 3 bases, leaving 12 bases of the junction unmatched. In DNA form, the CDR3 reads TGTGCCAGCAGCTCGCTGGAGGGAAGCGGGAGGTCAGATACGCAGTATTTT. This gives the protein CASSSLEGSGRSDTQYF.

The chain employs TRBV11-2 and TRBJ2-7, with 7 bases that match TRBD1. The CDR3 runs 14 residues. After removal of 5 bases from V and 2 bases from J, the junction contained 6 bases not matched to a gene. Per germline, CDR1 SGHAT and CDR2 FQNNGV. The CDR3 coding sequence is TGTGCCAGCAGCCGCGGACAGGCGGCCTACGAGCAGTACTTC. This sequence encodes CASSRGQAAYEQYF.

This clonotype was counted at least ten times. The rearrangement links TRBV7-8 to TRBJ2-1; TRBD2 might be the D (7 bases). The CDR3 has 16 amino acids. The V and J ends lost 1 base and 4 bases respectively, with 14 bases between them. Germline lookup yields CDR1 SGHVS and CDR2 FQNEAQ. The CDR3 sequence is CASSLGGGGQYNEQFF. Written as DNA, the CDR3 is TGTGCCAGCAGCTTAGGAGGCGGGGGCCAATACAATGAGCAGTTCTTC.

The chain uses TRBV6-2 or TRBV6-3 and TRBJ2-1; D perhaps matches TRBD1 (5 bases). The CDR3 contains 14 residues. Trimming removed 4 bases at V and 3 bases at J, with 10 bases between. The germline V gene encodes CDR1 MNHEY and CDR2 SVGEGT. CDR3 sequence: CASSSARDYNEQFF. The CDR3 DNA sequence: TGTGCCAGCAGTTCTGCCAGGGACTACAATGAGCAGTTCTTC.

This clonotype was seen many times. A single base separates this from a much larger clone, so it may be a read error. J is TRBJ2-1 and V is TRBV7-9; TRBD1 matches at 9 bases. Germline assignment: CDR1 SEHNR and CDR2 FQNEAQ (reference sequence). Trimming cost V 4 bases and J 1 base; bases outside gene matches: 2. The CDR3 totals 15 residues. Here the CDR3 reads CASSSGTGSYNEQFF. The CDR3 region has the DNA TGTGCCAGCAGCTCCGGGACAGGGTCCTACAATGAGCAGTTCTTC.

The sample holds many counts of this clonotype. The rearrangement uses TRBV7-9 and TRBJ2-2, with D possibly TRBD1 on 6 matching bases. The length of the CDR3 is 16 residues. With 0 bases removed from V and 4 bases from J, the gap between germline ends came to 12 bases. CDR1 and CDR2 (germline): SEHNR, FQNEAQ (reference sequence). The CDR3 is CASSLALAGVTGELFF. The CDR3 DNA reads as TGTGCCAGCAGCTTAGCGCTCGCAGGGGTCACCGGGGAGCTGTTTTTT.

This CDR3 reads CASSQDGVGAHEQYF. The CDR3 DNA sequence: TGCGCCAGCAGCCAAGACGGAGTGGGGGCGCACGAGCAGTACTTC. This chain connects TRBV4-3 to TRBJ2-7; a possible D gene is TRBD1 (6 bases). V was cut by 0 bases and J by 5 bases, with 14 bases left in between. This CDR3 is 15 amino acids long. Per germline, CDR1 LGHNA and CDR2 YSLEER.

This clonotype was detected many times. The junction differs from germline at one of its ends, possibly a read error. This chain joins TRBV4-1 and TRBJ2-7; the D gene could be TRBD1 or TRBD2 (6 bases each). The CDR3 consists of 14 residues. The germline CDR1 and CDR2 sequences are MGHRA and YSYEKL. The CDR3 nucleotides read TGCGCCAGCAGCCAAGATTTGGGTTTGGGGGGCAATGATTTC. Protein sequence: CASSQDLGLGGNDF.

This clonotype was observed a handful of times. This sequence joins TRBV12-3 or TRBV12-4 and TRBJ2-7, with D possibly being TRBD1 (6 bases). This CDR3 is 15 amino acids long. V was pared by 7 bases and J by 1 base, with 17 bases between. The CDR3 protein is CASTIYKGGSYEQYF. In DNA, the CDR3 is TGTGCCAGCACCATTTACAAAGGGGGATCCTACGAGCAGTACTTC.

This clonotype was counted a few times. The chain joins TRBV6-6 to TRBJ2-1; D unresolved. CDR1 MNHNY and CDR2 SVGAGI come from the germline V gene (reference sequence). This CDR3 is 11 amino acids long. With 10 bases removed from V and 8 bases from J, the gap between germline ends came to 12 bases. The CDR3 nucleotides read TGTGCCACCCTGACCTCGGATGAGCAGTTCTTC. Residues: CATLTSDEQFF.

The rearrangement links TRBV19 to TRBJ1-6, with 10 bases aligning to TRBD1. Germline loops: CDR1 LNHDA, CDR2 SQIVND (reference sequence). V lost 7 bases to trimming and J lost 10 bases; unmatched junction nucleotides: 4. The CDR3 is 13 amino acids. The CDR3 nucleotides read TGTGCCAGTAACCGGGACAGGGGATCACCCCTCCACTTT. It yields the protein CASNRDRGSPLHF.

The table lists this clonotype with many counts. The V gene is TRBV27, the J gene TRBJ2-7, with D perhaps given as TRBD1 or TRBD2 (5 bases each). Between the trimmed V and J ends, which lost 5 bases and 4 bases, there was a span of 15 bases. The germline gives CDR1 MNHEY, CDR2 SMNVEV (reference sequence). The CDR3 spans 14 residues. The CDR3 DNA is TGTGCCAGCAGTCCCTTTTCGGGGCAGTACGAGCAGTACTTC. Translation gives CASSPFSGQYEQYF.

This chain links TRBV7-3 with TRBJ2-1; D is ambiguous. Germline V gene sequence: CDR1 SGHTA, CDR2 FQGTGA. The CDR3 totals 12 residues. V lost 4 bases to trimming and J lost 8 bases, with 9 bases between them. This CDR3 reads CASSSAADEQFF. Here the CDR3 DNA reads TGTGCCAGCAGCTCGGCGGCGGATGAGCAGTTCTTC.

The table lists this clonotype with many counts. The chain uses TRBV12-3 or TRBV12-4 and TRBJ1-3; 12 bases agree with TRBD1. The CDR3 loop spans 17 amino acids. Trimming took 3 bases from V and 0 from J; bases not matched to a gene: 3. CDR3: CASSLGTGGISGNTIYF. In nucleotides, the CDR3 is TGTGCCAGCAGTTTGGGGACAGGGGGCATCTCTGGAAACACCATATATTTT.

This clonotype has only a few counts. V gene TRBV7-2 combines with J gene TRBJ2-7, with D possibly being TRBD1 (6 bases). CDR3 length: 14 amino acids. Germline-derived CDR1 and CDR2 are SGHTA and FQGNSA. Trimming left V 0 bases short and J 4 bases short, with 10 bases between. CDR3 DNA: TGTGCCAGCAGCTTAGCCAGGGGAGAATACGAGCAGTACTTC. As protein: CASSLARGEYEQYF.

This clonotype was found a few times. CDR3 nucleotide sequence: TGTGCCAGCATACCCCGGGACAGAGTTTTAAACACCGGGGAGCTGTTTTTT. It yields the protein CASIPRDRVLNTGELFF. The rearrangement links TRBV2 to TRBJ2-2; 7 bases are a match to TRBD1. In germline, CDR1 is SNHLY, CDR2 FYNNEI. Trimming removed 7 bases from V and 2 bases from J; junction bases left unmatched: 13. The CDR3 is made up of 17 amino acids.

This clonotype showed up just a few times. V usage is TRBV6-2 or TRBV6-3 and J usage is TRBJ1-1; the D is unclear. This CDR3 comprises 17 residues. CDR1 is MNHEY, CDR2 SVGEGT, per germline. Trimming removed 2 bases from V and 1 base from J, with 17 bases in between. CDR3 DNA: TGTGCCAGCAGTTACGAGGTGTGGCGGCAGGAGAACACTGAAGCTTTCTTT. It specifies CASSYEVWRQENTEAFF.

In regard to this clonotype: Germline and junction disagree at one end, which may indicate a read error. DNA of the CDR3: TGCTGTGCTAGAGATAGTAGGCGGGCCCGTCCCTACAATGAGCCGTTCTTC. Amino acid sequence: CCARDSRRARPYNEPFF. This chain joins TRBV20-1 and TRBJ2-1; maybe TRBD2 (5 bases). Germline V gives CDR1 DFQATT, CDR2 SNEGSKA (reference sequence). This CDR3 is 17 amino acids long.

This clonotype was seen ten or more times. This chain links TRBV12-3 or TRBV12-4 with TRBJ2-2; D is unclear. CDR3 length: 13 amino acids. With 8 bases removed from V and 0 bases from J, the gap between germline ends came to 7 bases. The CDR3: CASDTPNTGELFF. The CDR3 DNA sequence: TGTGCCAGCGACACCCCGAACACCGGGGAGCTGTTTTTT.

The chain joins TRBV20-1 to TRBJ2-3; 8 bases align to TRBD2. The CDR3 totals 17 residues. Unmatched junction bases numbered 9, after V lost 1 base and J lost 0 bases. Germline values: CDR1 DFQATT, CDR2 SNEGSKA (reference sequence). This chain's CDR3 is CSARAPPAGGSTDTQYF. The DNA for the CDR3 is TGCAGTGCTAGAGCTCCCCCCGCGGGAGGAAGCACAGATACGCAGTATTTT.

J is TRBJ2-1 and V is TRBV24-1, with 9 bases that match TRBD1. Germline CDR1 and CDR2: KGHDR and SFDVKD. The CDR3 runs to 16 residues. After removal of 3 bases from V and 3 bases from J, the junction contained 5 bases not matched to a gene. The CDR3 DNA sequence: TGTGCCACCAGTGATCCCGGGACAGGGTTCTACAATGAGCAGTTCTTC. Its protein product is CATSDPGTGFYNEQFF.

This clonotype was seen many times. The rearrangement joins TRBV5-1 to TRBJ1-5, with D unresolved. CDR3 size: 16 residues. V was trimmed by 0 bases and J by 0 bases, leaving 10 bases between them. Germline values: CDR1 SGHRS, CDR2 YFSETQ. CDR3 sequence (DNA): TGCGCCAGCAGCTTGGGTGGAGATTATAGCAATCAGCCCCAGCATTTT. Translating gives CASSLGGDYSNQPQHF.

This clonotype was found a few times. The chain is built from TRBV5-1 and TRBJ2-1; 8 nucleotides align to TRBD2. J gave up 5 bases and V 4 bases, and 11 bases lay outside the gene matches. Germline V gene sequence: CDR1 SGHRS, CDR2 YFSETQ. The CDR3 totals 16 residues. CDR3 in DNA: TGCGCCAGCAGCGGTAACGTAGCGGGGAGTAACAATGAGCAGTTCTTC. It encodes CASSGNVAGSNNEQFF.

In its sample, this clonotype was seen a few times. This chain links TRBV3-1 with TRBJ2-1, with D unclear. Germline loops: CDR1 LGHDT, CDR2 YNNKEL (reference sequence). V dropped 0 bases and J dropped 0 bases, with 12 bases sitting between them. This CDR3 is built from 17 residues. This CDR3 reads CASSQDSPIFSYNEQFF. The CDR3 DNA reads TGTGCCAGCAGCCAAGATTCTCCCATTTTCTCCTACAATGAGCAGTTCTTC.

The table lists this clonotype with a few counts. This rearrangement joins TRBV12-3 or TRBV12-4 to TRBJ2-3; 8 nucleotides agree with TRBD2. J lost 1 base, V lost 6 bases, and 6 bases had no gene match. The CDR3 totals 15 residues. CDR3 coding DNA: TGTGCCAGCAGAGAGAGCGGGAGAGGCACAGATACGCAGTATTTT. Amino acids: CASRESGRGTDTQYF.